This entry concerns a single T cell receptor (beta chain). Its antigen is not known. The TCR cDNA carried a universal primer site and UMIs from 5'RACE template switching. A single record per CDR3 protein comes from TCRdb applying MiXCR to the 5' RACE reads. The sample has about 550,000 distinct CDR3 sequences, less than 20% seen once. Germline loops: CDR1 DFQATT, CDR2 SNEGSKA (reference sequence). The length of the CDR3 is 13 residues. V was pared by 6 bases and J by 5 bases, with 5 bases of the junction left unmatched. The sample is drawn from a study of T cells after yellow fever vaccination. General study results and limits: Clones from primary vaccination mostly reappeared after the booster (roughly 95% CD4, approximately 86% CD8). Only a small proportion of the clonotypes turned up in both the CD4 and the CD8 compartments, likely arising from convergent recombination.

This rearrangement joins TRBV20-1 to TRBJ2-2; 8 positions match TRBD2. The sample in question was PBMCs, obtained 15 days after the yellow fever booster vaccination. This clonotype was sampled from a man aged 25-45 years who received the YFV17D yellow fever vaccine. The CDR3 is CSARLAGTGELFF. The CDR3 region has the DNA TGCAGTGCGCGGCTAGCGGGTACCGGGGAGCTGTTTTTT.